This T cell receptor (beta chain) was recovered during a study of regulatory T cells in long-lasting Graves disease. General study points: TRBV28, TRBJ1-2 and TRBJ2-5 emerged as the favored segments in persistent disease. Persistent patients shared more public clonotypes (around 2,500) than newly diagnosed patients (under 1,000). Owing to a sample size that was small, accuracy may have been reduced.

Of note for this clonotype: Antigen unknown.

Stated time point: newly diagnosed GD, antithyroid drugs for less than 3 months. PBMCs provided the RNA from which the TCR library was made. Building of the TCR beta libraries involved iRepertoire HTBI primers and Arm-PCR of CDR3 regions. Original analysis: From all samples, identification returned over 11 TRBJ and approximately 67 TRBV segments. TCRdb re-called the multiplex PCR reads through MiXCR, storing one row per CDR3 protein. What appears here as the V and J calls and clone size reflects TCRdb's work, not the paper's. Here the sample spans about 300,000 distinct CDR3 sequences, 18% being singletons. The germline V gene has CDR1 MNHNS and CDR2 SASEGT. CDR3 length equals 15 residues. The J segment lost 4 bases and the V segment lost 3 bases, leaving 8 bases of the junction unmatched.

The rearrangement uses TRBV6-1 and TRBJ2-5, with 7 bases fitting TRBD2. The clonotype originates from a female donor with Graves disease. The sample was peripheral blood mononuclear cells (PBMCs), taken at new diagnosis, from a patient treated with antithyroid drugs. Here the CDR3 reads CASSEGRALGETQYF. CDR3 bases: TGTGCCAGCAGTGAGGGGAGGGCCTTAGGAGAGACCCAGTACTTC.